These 18 T cell receptor beta chains were sequenced from one sample in a study of siplizumab effects on memory and regulatory T cells. Some clones are missing from TCRdb's copy, which holds only in-frame ones; the method was immunoSEQ multiplex PCR. Of approximately 100,000 clones detected, 75% to 95% appear once; the ten largest clones hold about 2.6%. The sequenced material came from CD4+ T cells sorted from blood. The receptors shown here come from a human donor in good health. Some clones in this sample may be carry-over from other donors' samples.

The CDR3: CATRGEGRTEAFF. The DNA of the CDR3 is TGTGCCACCAGAGGTGAGGGACGGACTGAAGCTTTCTTT. The rearrangement uses TRBV6-6 and TRBJ1-1; D is possibly TRBD1 (5 bases). This CDR3 is 13 amino acids long. Deletions cut 10 bases from V and 5 bases from J, with 17 bases between. Germline values: CDR1 MNHNY, CDR2 SVGAGI (reference sequence).

The rearrangement joins TRBV6-1 to TRBJ1-1; D is undetermined. This CDR3 is built from 14 residues. With 2 bases removed from V and 9 bases from J, the gap between germline ends came to 16 bases. Germline assignment: CDR1 MNHNS and CDR2 SASEGT. Written as DNA, the CDR3 is TGTGCCAGCAGTGAAAAAACCCATGGGATTCAAGCTTTCTTT. It translates to CASSEKTHGIQAFF.

This chain links TRBV29-1 with TRBJ1-5, with unresolved D. V was pared by 3 bases and J by 4 bases, with 10 bases between. Germline CDR1 is SQVTM and CDR2 is ANQGSEA. The CDR3 is 13 amino acids. In DNA, the CDR3 is TGCAGCGTTGAGTTTGCGGAAAATCAGCCCCAGCATTTT. Translated: CSVEFAENQPQHF. The full variable domain, with the rest looked up from reference TRBV29-1 and TRBJ1-5, is SAVISQKPSRDICQRGTSLTIQCQVDSQVTMMFWYRQQPGQSLTLIATANQGSEATYESGFVIDKFPISRPNLTFSTLTVSNMSPEDSSIYLCSVEFAENQPQHFGDGTRLSIL.

This clone has only one observation. The chain recombines TRBV19 with TRBJ1-4; TRBD1 aligns across 10 bases. This CDR3 region has 16 residues. Per the germline V gene, CDR1 is LNHDA and CDR2 is SQIVND (reference sequence). The trim removed 10 bases at V and 8 bases at J, leaving 16 bases unmatched. CDR3 DNA: TGTGCCACGGAATGGGGACAGGGGAGGAGGAACGAAAAACTGTTTTTT. As protein: CATEWGQGRRNEKLFF.

There are a few counts of this clone. The rearrangement links TRBV30 to TRBJ1-1, with D possibly being TRBD1 (5 bases). The germline V and J ends were trimmed by 2 bases and 0 bases, with 10 bases remaining between them. This CDR3 is 14 amino acids long. Germline CDR1 reads GTSNPN; CDR2 reads SVGIG (reference sequence). The CDR3 DNA follows: TGTGCCTGGAGTTGGGGCAGAATGAACACTGAAGCTTTCTTT. As protein: CAWSWGRMNTEAFF.

The chain joins TRBV6-5 to TRBJ2-5; tentative D call: TRBD2 (6 bases). V was trimmed by 0 bases and J by 11 bases, leaving 13 bases between them. Germline loops: CDR1 MNHEY, CDR2 SVGAGI. There are 13 residues in the CDR3. CDR3 sequence: CASSYSNRGTQYF. The CDR3 region has the DNA TGTGCCAGCAGTTACTCGAACCGGGGGACTCAGTACTTC.

The gene calls are TRBV7-9 and TRBJ2-1, with D uncertain. Trimming left V 5 bases short and J 9 bases short, with 11 bases between. Germline assignment: CDR1 SEHNR and CDR2 FQNEAQ (reference sequence). The CDR3 runs 12 residues. CDR3 nucleotide sequence: TGTGCCAGCAGCCCGAGCAGTAGTGAGCAGTTCTTC. This encodes CASSPSSSEQFF.

The chain carries TRBV10-3 and TRBJ2-5; 8 bases agree with TRBD1. Per germline, CDR1 ENHRY and CDR2 SYGVKD. CDR3 length: 13 residues. J was trimmed by 3 bases and V by 6 bases; bases with no gene match: 3. This CDR3 reads CAIRGQGEETQYF. The CDR3 nucleotides read TGTGCCATCAGAGGACAGGGAGAAGAGACCCAGTACTTC.

The count of this clone is one. The V gene is TRBV18, the J gene TRBJ2-7; D tentatively fits TRBD1 or TRBD2 (5 bases each). The V end was cut by 2 bases, the J end by 4 bases, with 9 bases between. The CDR3 loop spans 13 amino acids. Germline V gene sequence: CDR1 KGHSH, CDR2 LQKENI. This CDR3 is CASSPMGVYEQYF. CDR3 DNA: TGTGCCAGCTCACCAATGGGGGTTTACGAGCAGTACTTC.

The V gene is TRBV15, the J gene TRBJ2-1, with TRBD2 as a possible D gene (6 bases). The V gene lost 5 bases and the J gene lost 10 bases, with 24 bases spanning the gap. Germline CDR1 reads LNHNV; CDR2 reads YYDKDF (reference sequence). The length of the CDR3 is 16 residues. The CDR3 region has the DNA TGTGCCACCAGCGCCCGGGTATCTTTGCGGGAAGCCGAGCAGTTCTTC. Protein product: CATSARVSLREAEQFF.

The chain uses TRBV28 and TRBJ2-1, with 8 bases aligning to TRBD2. Trimming removed 1 base from V and 4 bases from J; junction bases left unmatched: 6. The CDR3 consists of 16 residues. Germline V lookup: CDR1 MDHEN, CDR2 SYDVKM. The CDR3: CASSLSAGGSYNEQFF. The CDR3 nucleotides are TGTGCCAGCAGTTTATCGGCGGGAGGATCATACAATGAGCAGTTCTTC. The whole variable domain, remainder taken from reference TRBV28 and TRBJ2-1, is DVKVTQSSRYLVKRTGEKVFLECVQDMDHENMFWYRQDPGLGLRLIYFSYDVKMKEKGDIPEGYSVSREKKERFSLILESASTNQTSMYLCASSLSAGGSYNEQFFGPGTRLTVL.

This rearrangement joins TRBV6-5 to TRBJ2-2; D gene uncertain. CDR1 MNHEY and CDR2 SVGAGI come from the germline V gene. The CDR3 extends over 16 amino acids. V lost 2 bases to trimming and J lost 3 bases, with 13 bases between them. The CDR3 is CASSYKAVLYTGELFF. The CDR3 DNA reads as TGTGCCAGCAGTTACAAGGCAGTATTGTACACCGGGGAGCTGTTTTTT.

For the CDR3, the DNA is TGTGCCAGCTCACGGGACAGGTTTCAAGAGACCCAGTACTTC. Protein sequence: CASSRDRFQETQYF. The rearrangement links TRBV18 to TRBJ2-5; TRBD1 matches at 8 bases. CDR1 is KGHSH, CDR2 LQKENI, per germline. This CDR3 spans 14 amino acids. J lost 2 bases, V lost 4 bases, and 3 bases had no gene match.

The chain has TRBV5-4 and TRBJ2-5; 10 bases fit TRBD2. CDR1 and CDR2 (germline): SGHNT, YYREEE (reference sequence). The CDR3 loop spans 15 amino acids. After removal of 2 bases from V and 1 base from J, the junction contained 2 bases not matched to a gene. The CDR3 DNA is TGTGCCAGCAGCTTTGCTAGCGGGGGCCAAGAGACCCAGTACTTC. It translates to CASSFASGGQETQYF.

This rearrangement joins TRBV11-2 to TRBJ2-1, with D possibly called TRBD1 or TRBD2 (7 bases each). V was pared by 6 bases and J by 10 bases, with 25 bases between. Germline-derived CDR1 and CDR2 are SGHAT and FQNNGV. This CDR3 is built from 16 residues. CDR3 in amino acids: CASSFPLAARGKEQFF. CDR3 coding DNA: TGTGCCAGCAGTTTCCCCCTAGCGGCCAGGGGGAAGGAGCAGTTCTTC.

This clone was seen a handful of times. The junction does not match germline at one end; this may be a read error. The rearrangement joins TRBV6-1 to TRBJ2-5; possibly TRBD1 or TRBD2 for D (6 bases each). The CDR3 runs 12 residues. CDR1 and CDR2 (germline): MNHNS, SASEGT. CDR3: CASKTGGGYPNF. DNA for the CDR3: TGTGCCAGCAAGACCGGGGGCGGCTATCCGAACTTC.

This clone was picked up many times. The V gene is TRBV27, the J gene TRBJ1-2; 8 nucleotides agree with TRBD1. After removal of 4 bases from V and 7 bases from J, the junction contained 8 bases not matched to a gene. CDR3 size: 14 residues. Germline loops: CDR1 MNHEY, CDR2 SMNVEV (reference sequence). CDR3 residues: CASSSGQGRRGYTF. The CDR3 DNA follows: TGTGCCAGCAGTTCCGGACAGGGAAGACGTGGCTACACCTTC.

The V gene is TRBV19, the J gene TRBJ1-5; 10 bases fit TRBD1. Trimming cost V 4 bases and J 6 bases; bases outside gene matches: 3. The length of the CDR3 is 14 residues. Germline-derived CDR1 and CDR2 are LNHDA and SQIVND (reference sequence). The CDR3 reads CASSTGTGVQPQHF. The CDR3 region has the DNA TGTGCCAGTAGTACCGGGACAGGGGTTCAGCCCCAGCATTTT.